Listed here is a single T cell receptor beta chain. The data stem from a study of cytomegalovirus exposure and HLA in healthy donors. Researchers ran the PCR with 60 Vbeta and 13 Jbeta primers. Some clones are missing from TCRdb's copy, which holds only in-frame ones; the method was immunoSEQ multiplex PCR. The profile shows about 130,000 clones, 65% to 80% of them singletons. The CDR3 totals 14 residues. Deletions cut 0 bases from V and 4 bases from J, with 10 bases between. Germline CDR1 reads SGDLS; CDR2 reads YYNGEE. This TCR was sampled from a man aged 25-40 years in good health and CMV-seronegative. The rearrangement links TRBV9 to TRBJ2-5; the D gene is possibly TRBD2 (6 bases). The sequenced sample was PBMCs. The CDR3 nucleotides are TGTGCCAGCAGCGTAGGAAGGCGGGGAGAGACCCAGTACTTC. Amino acids: CASSVGRRGETQYF.